This TCR beta chain was sequenced in a study of siplizumab effects on memory and regulatory T cells (dated 2019 in TCRdb). Regarding the complete study: The effect of the anti-CD2 antibody siplizumab on alloreactive T-cell subsets was examined in allogeneic mixed lymphocyte reactions constructed from human PBMCs. Overall study results and their limits: Of the alloreactive CD4+ clones that could be mapped, the Treg-derived share averaged about 67% with siplizumab compared with around 25% in control reactions. Sequences below about 10^-5 frequency were poorly captured, so only a minor fraction of alloreactive clones could be mapped to unstimulated subsets. No functional confirmation was obtained for the suppressive function of proliferating Tregs from siplizumab cultures. For roughly 80-97% of proliferating CD4+ or CD8+ clones, no naive or memory phenotype could be assigned. Siplizumab significantly reduced the cumulative frequency of alloreactive sequences traceable to unstimulated CD4+ memory T cells. Greater diversity appeared to be present in unstimulated naive T cells than in memory T cells, and a substantial contribution to the alloresponse seemed to be made by naive cells.

Receptor amplification or capture employed the immunoSEQ multiplex PCR assay. Approximately 100,000 TCR templates per sample were assayed on the deep sequencing platform. Genomic DNA extracted from sorted T cells was used for TCRbeta CDR3 sequencing. In the original analysis: The R programming language was used for clonal analysis of TCRbeta CDR3 data. Alloreactive CD4+ and CD8+ clones were defined by comparing unstimulated samples with post-reaction CFSE-low samples. Regulatory or non-regulatory origin of alloreactive CD4+ clones was assigned by matching sequences to the sorted unstimulated Treg and non-Treg repertoires. This is the immuneACCESS table as TCRdb keeps it, with only in-frame sequences that have V and J called. A part of the clones is gone; compared with another copy, unresolved V genes explain less than half, and the rest is unexplained. V and J calls plus clone size are reproduced from that table; the DNA served to infer D and trimming. A total of 100,000 to 110,000 clones appear in this sample, about 95% of them only once. The biggest ten clones account for 1% to 1.5% of the sample.

Sorted unstimulated T cells and proliferating T cells recovered from mixed lymphocyte reactions underwent TCRbeta CDR3 sequencing. Fresh whole blood from about 11 HLA-typed healthy donors was used as the source from which PBMCs were isolated. To map where alloreactive clones came from, unstimulated CD4+ non-regulatory T cells were FACS-sorted. The CDR3 sequence holds 16 residues, the cysteine and phenylalanine included. Only the CDR3 DNA stays, 48 bases, in frame from base 1. Deletion took 6 bases off V and 5 bases off J, with a span of 22 bases between the germline ends. The germline V gene (reference sequence) gives CDR1 as SEHNR and CDR2 as FQNEAQ. Regarding this clone: The clone's antigen remains unknown. No much larger clonotype is one base removed from it; base qualities were not supplied.

The sample consisted of non-Treg CD4+ T cells sorted from blood. The label giving this sample's cell subset or site can be read as: FACS-sorted unstimulated CD4+ non-regulatory T cells. The chain uses TRBV7-9 and TRBJ2-5, and perhaps TRBD1 as D gene, on 7 matching bases. This TCR was recovered from a human donor in good health. The encoded CDR3 is CASRRGKTGIQETQYF. The DNA reads TGTGCCAGCAGACGCGGGAAGACAGGGATACAGGAGACCCAGTACTTC.